This TCR beta chain comes out of a study of cytomegalovirus exposure and HLA in healthy donors. Study-wide results and limits: A later analysis showed that HLA-associated TCR beta chains had undergone more clonal expansion than equally common others. Later on, analysis showed that most CMV-associated TCR beta chains appeared to be HLA-restricted. Most subjects' HLA-A and HLA-B alleles were reportedly predicted from TCR beta sequences.

The CDR3 extends over 14 amino acids. As to this clone: The antigen is undetermined.

The PCR used 60 Vbeta and 13 Jbeta primers. Clones were sequenced by immunoSEQ multiplex PCR, and TCRdb holds only the in-frame ones, with some missing. The sample holds about 200,000 clones; 82% are singletons and the top ten take approximately 2.5%. Sampled while nominally healthy, donors likely had unrecorded immune exposures. This receptor was obtained from a woman aged 40 to 55 in good health and CMV-seronegative. The rearrangement uses TRBV6-7 and TRBJ2-3; the match to TRBD2 covers 8 bases. TRBV6-7 is an open reading frame whose function is uncertain. The sample consisted of PBMCs. CDR3 protein: CTQRAAGGGDTQYF. For the CDR3, the DNA is TGTACTCAAAGGGCGGCGGGAGGAGGGGATACGCAGTATTTT.